The rows below give T cell receptor beta chains drawn from one sample of a study of early stage breast cancer tumors. The method was immunoSEQ multiplex PCR; TCRdb's version includes in-frame clones alone and lacks a portion of them. The sample consists of 45,000 to 60,000 clones, approximately 80% of them appearing once. Material: blood. The receptors come from a person between 45 and 65 years old with breast cancer. CDR3s leave out the opening cysteine and the closing phenylalanine or tryptophan.

CDR3: ASSWGGNTGELF; V: TRBV5-4; J: TRBJ2-2
CDR3: ASSTRRSNH; V: TRBV2; J: TRBJ1-6
CDR3: ASSDSYTGATEAF; V: TRBV2; J: TRBJ1-1
CDR3: ASSEMGADQPQH; V: TRBV10-2; J: TRBJ1-5
CDR3: ASSVAGRGTGELF; V: TRBV9; J: TRBJ2-2
CDR3: ASSYSTRQY; V: TRBV6-5; J: TRBJ2-7
CDR3: ASSRGQLTEAF; V: TRBV2; J: TRBJ1-1
CDR3: ASSPPGQGFPKNIQY; V: TRBV18; J: TRBJ2-4
CDR3: ASSLVASGGAFYEQF; V: TRBV5-1; J: TRBJ2-1
CDR3: ASSYQGDNQPQH; V: TRBV7-9; J: TRBJ1-5
CDR3: ASSVSGQGGEKLF; V: TRBV2; J: TRBJ1-4
CDR3: ASSRDWTPNEKLF; V: TRBV2; J: TRBJ1-4
CDR3: ASGNLADRLSYEQY; V: TRBV10-2; J: TRBJ2-7
CDR3: ASSPVRQASSGELF; V: TRBV18; J: TRBJ2-2
CDR3: ASTIGGGTRGYT; V: TRBV7-2; J: TRBJ1-2
CDR3: ASSLAESLNDYEQY; V: TRBV5-1; J: TRBJ2-7
CDR3: ASSLQGEDTQY; V: TRBV5-4; J: TRBJ2-3
CDR3: ASAEAEVEAF; V: TRBV6-1; J: TRBJ1-1
CDR3: ASSLTRGSNTEAF; V: TRBV7-3; J: TRBJ1-1
CDR3: ASSLAGSGGYEQY; V: TRBV7-9; J: TRBJ2-7